This is a list of T cell receptor beta chains from one sample in a study of T cell responses to AZD1222 COVID-19 vaccine. Only in-frame clones appear in the TCRdb table, and some are missing; sequencing was by immunoSEQ multiplex PCR. Of tens of thousands of clones in the sample, 80% to 90% were seen once. The sample consisted of peripheral blood, taken 28 days after the second AZD1222 dose. These receptors originate from an adult who received the AZD1222 COVID-19 vaccine. Both conserved end residues are part of each CDR3. A row's size may be missing; if present it is once, few, many or a size class.

V gene | clone size | CDR3 protein
TRBV7-9 | - | CASTRLRGGDTEAFF
TRBV19 | - | CASSIGAQPQHF
TRBV29-1 | - | CSAWSGRALDEQYF
TRBV18 | few | CASSPSRDRGHEQYF
TRBV27 | - | CASSFTSGRDEQYF
TRBV18 | - | CASSPPQGGRGETQYF
TRBV6-5 | few | CASSYGGNTEAFF
TRBV29-1 | - | CSVEYGVEQYF
TRBV12-3/TRBV12-4 | few | CASSLEVYGYTF
TRBV7-6 | - | CASTQFQGTEAFF
TRBV5-1 | - | CASSPGTGGDIQYF
TRBV27 | - | CASGTGQKAEAFF
TRBV10-3 | - | CAISDKGGHRETQYF
TRBV4-1 | - | CASSGTAGPNSGELFF
TRBV7-3 | - | CASSYGPNTEAFF
TRBV28 | - | CASMSAGKVDEQFF
TRBV10-3 | - | CAISEWEGTDTQYF
TRBV10-3 | - | CAISESGQGNGYTF
TRBV9 | - | CASSVATRSRGGETQYF
TRBV5-1 | - | CASSLGRLAGERSYEQYF
TRBV19 | - | CASSIDGTGSQPQHF
TRBV13 | few | CASSPTWSSEQFF
TRBV5-6 | - | CASSRGWRGKETQYF
TRBV7-9 | - | CASSLSRGEAFF
TRBV28 | once | CASSLAGYNEQFF
TRBV5-4 | - | CASSRGETGELFF
TRBV18 | - | CASSPPASYGYTF
TRBV19 | - | CASSFTSELLSYEQYF
TRBV19 | once | CASSIDPGRNEQYF
TRBV6-1 | - | CASSEEWTEAYEQYF
TRBV3-1/TRBV3-2 | - | CASSQKGGNTEAFF
TRBV3-1/TRBV3-2 | - | CASSQVSSGRGTDTQYF
TRBV15 | - | CATSRDLPETQYF
TRBV6-4 | - | CASSPLAGPLYEQYF
TRBV27 | - | CASSRLAGRYEQYF
TRBV10-3 | - | CAISESLGDEAFF
TRBV23-1 | - | CASSQDSTGGLEPQHF
TRBV15 | - | CATSRDRANTGELFF
TRBV6-5 | few | CASIFQGKQGYTF
TRBV15 | - | CATSRDKGNSQPQHF
TRBV9 | - | CASGPLDSPLHF
TRBV12-5 | - | CASGLPNPGSYGYTF
TRBV19 | - | CASSNKDRGYNNEQFF
TRBV7-9 | - | CASSLGGTASNTEAFF
TRBV20-1 | - | CSASKGFFQYNEQFF
TRBV11-2 | - | CASSSQEETQYF
TRBV27 | - | CASRGGPEAFF
TRBV5-6 | once | CASSGGQFYEQYF
TRBV11-3 | once | CASSLVTGSVYEQYF
TRBV6-5 | - | CASSSGQGSGTQYF
TRBV15 | once | CATRLDEIAKNIQYF
TRBV4-2 | - | CASSQEGASGTIQETQYF
TRBV5-1 | - | CASRSLDQKETQYF
TRBV19 | - | CASSIAAGVSGSPLHF
TRBV18 | - | CASSPGTGYEQYF
TRBV29-1 | once | CSVGEGSGNTEAFF
TRBV2 | few | CASSLDRVGQPQHF
TRBV6-5 | once | CASRRDSNTEAFF